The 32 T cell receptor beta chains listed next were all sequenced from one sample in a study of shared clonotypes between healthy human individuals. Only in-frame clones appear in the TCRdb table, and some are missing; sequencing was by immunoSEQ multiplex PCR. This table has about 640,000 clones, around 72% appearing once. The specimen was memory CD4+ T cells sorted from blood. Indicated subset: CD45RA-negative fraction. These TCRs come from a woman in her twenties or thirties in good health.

The CDR3 nucleotides are TGTGCCAGCAGCTTAGGGGCGGGAGACGGAGAGACCCAGTACTTC. This codes for CASSLGAGDGETQYF. The V gene is TRBV11-2, the J gene TRBJ2-5; TRBD2 agrees at 7 bases. CDR1 SGHAT and CDR2 FQNNGV come from the germline V gene. The length of the CDR3 is 15 residues. Losses at the gene ends were 1 base for V and 4 bases for J; bases not matched to a gene: 6.

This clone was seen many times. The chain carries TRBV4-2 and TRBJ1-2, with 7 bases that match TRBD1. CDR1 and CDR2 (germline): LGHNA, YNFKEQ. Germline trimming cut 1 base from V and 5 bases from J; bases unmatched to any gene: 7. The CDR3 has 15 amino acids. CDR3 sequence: CASSQGGQTVYGYTF. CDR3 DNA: TGTGCCAGCAGCCAAGGGGGACAGACCGTTTATGGCTACACCTTC.

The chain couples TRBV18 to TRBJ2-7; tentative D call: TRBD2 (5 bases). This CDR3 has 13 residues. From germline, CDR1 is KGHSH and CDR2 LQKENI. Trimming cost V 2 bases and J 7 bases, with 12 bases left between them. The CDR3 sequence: CASSPGPGGEQYF. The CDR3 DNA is TGTGCCAGCTCACCAGGGCCCGGCGGGGAGCAGTACTTC.

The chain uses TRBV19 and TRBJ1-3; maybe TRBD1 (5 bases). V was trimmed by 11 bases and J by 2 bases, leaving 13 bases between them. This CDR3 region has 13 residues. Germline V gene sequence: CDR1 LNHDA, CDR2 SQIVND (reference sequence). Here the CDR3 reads CAATQGPGNTIYF. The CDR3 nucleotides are TGTGCCGCCACCCAGGGCCCTGGAAACACCATATATTTT.

CDR3 sequence: CASSFRTDQETQYF. The DNA of the CDR3 is TGTGCCAGCAGCTTCCGGACAGACCAAGAGACCCAGTACTTC. The rearrangement joins TRBV5-4 to TRBJ2-5; D perhaps matches TRBD1 (6 bases). CDR3 length: 14 residues. With 2 bases removed from V and 0 bases from J, the gap between germline ends came to 8 bases. CDR1 is SGHNT and CDR2 is YYREEE in the germline V gene (reference sequence).

The CDR3 reads CASSAWTGATNEKLFF. The CDR3 DNA follows: TGTGCCAGCAGCGCCTGGACAGGGGCAACTAATGAAAAACTGTTTTTT. The rearrangement links TRBV5-4 to TRBJ1-4, with 9 nucleotides matching TRBD1. From germline, CDR1 is SGHNT and CDR2 YYREEE (reference sequence). The CDR3 consists of 16 residues. The V gene end was trimmed by 4 bases and the J gene end by 0 bases; junction bases not matched to a gene: 4.

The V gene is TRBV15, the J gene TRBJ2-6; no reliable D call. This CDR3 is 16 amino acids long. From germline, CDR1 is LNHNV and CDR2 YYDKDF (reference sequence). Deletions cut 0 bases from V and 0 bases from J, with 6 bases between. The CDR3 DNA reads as TGTGCCACCAGCAGAGATAGTAACTCTGGGGCCAACGTCCTGACTTTC. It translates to CATSRDSNSGANVLTF.

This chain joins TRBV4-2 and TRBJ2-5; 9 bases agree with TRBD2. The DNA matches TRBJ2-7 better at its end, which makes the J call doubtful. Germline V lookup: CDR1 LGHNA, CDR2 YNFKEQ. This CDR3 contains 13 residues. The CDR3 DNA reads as TGTGCCAGCAGCCTTAGCGGGAGCAACGAGCAGTACTTC. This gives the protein CASSLSGSNEQYF.

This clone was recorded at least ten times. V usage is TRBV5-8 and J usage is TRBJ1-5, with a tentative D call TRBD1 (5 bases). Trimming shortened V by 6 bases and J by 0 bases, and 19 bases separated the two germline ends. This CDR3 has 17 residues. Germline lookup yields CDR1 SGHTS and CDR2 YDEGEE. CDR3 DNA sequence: TGTGCCAGCATCCGAAGGGGAGCATCCGATAGCAATCAGCCCCAGCATTTT. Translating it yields CASIRRGASDSNQPQHF.

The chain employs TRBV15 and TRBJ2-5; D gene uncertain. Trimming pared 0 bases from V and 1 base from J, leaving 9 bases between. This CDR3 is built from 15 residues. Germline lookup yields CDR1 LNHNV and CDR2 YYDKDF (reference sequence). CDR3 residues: CATSRDLGSQETQYF. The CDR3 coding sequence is TGTGCCACCAGCAGAGATCTTGGCAGCCAAGAGACCCAGTACTTC.

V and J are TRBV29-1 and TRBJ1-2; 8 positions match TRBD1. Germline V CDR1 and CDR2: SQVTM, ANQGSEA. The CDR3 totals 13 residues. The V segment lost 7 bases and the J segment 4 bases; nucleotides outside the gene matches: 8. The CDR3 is CSAQGTGGYGYTF. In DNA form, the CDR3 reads TGCAGCGCCCAGGGGACAGGCGGCTATGGCTACACCTTC.

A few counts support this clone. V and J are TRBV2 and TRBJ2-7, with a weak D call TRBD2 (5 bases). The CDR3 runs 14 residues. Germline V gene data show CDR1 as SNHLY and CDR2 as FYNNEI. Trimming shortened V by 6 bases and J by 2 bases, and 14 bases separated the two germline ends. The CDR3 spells CASRDVRGAYEQYF. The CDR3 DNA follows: TGTGCCAGCAGGGATGTCCGGGGAGCCTACGAGCAGTACTTC.

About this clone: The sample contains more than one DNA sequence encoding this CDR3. CDR3 nucleotide sequence: TGTGCCAGCAGTGAAATAAGGAACACCGGGGAGCTGTTTTTT. Amino acids: CASSEIRNTGELFF. The genes are TRBV2 and TRBJ2-2; unclear D gene. CDR1 is SNHLY, CDR2 FYNNEI, per germline. Trimming removed 2 bases at V and 1 base at J, with 5 bases between. This CDR3 has 14 residues.

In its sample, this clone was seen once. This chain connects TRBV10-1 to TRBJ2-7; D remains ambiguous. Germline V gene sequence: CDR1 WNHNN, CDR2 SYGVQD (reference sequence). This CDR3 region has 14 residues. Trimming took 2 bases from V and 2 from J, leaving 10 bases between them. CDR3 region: CASSETKQPYEQYF. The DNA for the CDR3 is TGCGCCAGCAGTGAGACTAAGCAGCCCTACGAGCAGTACTTC.

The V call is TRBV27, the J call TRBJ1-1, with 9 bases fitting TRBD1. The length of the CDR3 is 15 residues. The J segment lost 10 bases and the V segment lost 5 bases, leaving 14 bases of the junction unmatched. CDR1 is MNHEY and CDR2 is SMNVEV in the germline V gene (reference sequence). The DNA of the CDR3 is TGTGCCAGCAGTCCCGCTTGGAGGACAGGGGATGGAGCTTTCTTT. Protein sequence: CASSPAWRTGDGAFF.

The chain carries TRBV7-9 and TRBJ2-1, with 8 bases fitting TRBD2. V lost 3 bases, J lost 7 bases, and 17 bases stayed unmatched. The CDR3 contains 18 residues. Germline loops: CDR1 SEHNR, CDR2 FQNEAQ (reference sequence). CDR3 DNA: TGTGCCAGCAGCTTCCTCCGTCTGGGCGGGAGGCAGAGTAATGAGCAGTTCTTC. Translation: CASSFLRLGGRQSNEQFF.

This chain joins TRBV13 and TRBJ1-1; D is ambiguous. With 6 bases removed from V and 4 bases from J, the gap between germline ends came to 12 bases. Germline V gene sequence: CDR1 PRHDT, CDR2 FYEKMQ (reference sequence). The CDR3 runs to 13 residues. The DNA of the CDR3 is TGTGCCAGCAGAAGGCGGCTGGCCACTGAAGCTTTCTTT. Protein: CASRRRLATEAFF.

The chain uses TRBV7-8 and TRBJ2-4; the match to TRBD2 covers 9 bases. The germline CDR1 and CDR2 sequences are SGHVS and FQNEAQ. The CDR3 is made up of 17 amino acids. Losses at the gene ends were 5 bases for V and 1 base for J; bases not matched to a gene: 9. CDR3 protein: CASSPLTSGMAKNIQYF. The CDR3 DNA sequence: TGTGCCAGCAGCCCCCTGACTAGCGGAATGGCCAAAAACATTCAGTACTTC. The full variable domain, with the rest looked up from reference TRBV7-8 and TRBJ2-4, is GAGVSQSPRYKVAKRGQDVALRCDPISGHVSLFWYQQALGQGPEFLTYFQNEAQLDKSGLPSDRFFAERPEGSVSTLKIQRTQQEDSAVYLCASSPLTSGMAKNIQYFGAGTRLSVL.

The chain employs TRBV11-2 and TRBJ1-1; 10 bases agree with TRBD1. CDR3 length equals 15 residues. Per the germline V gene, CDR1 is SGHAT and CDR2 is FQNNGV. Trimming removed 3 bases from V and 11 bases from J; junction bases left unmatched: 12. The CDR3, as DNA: TGTGCCAGCAGCTTCCGACAGGGGGCTGCGGGGATGGCTTTCTTT. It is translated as CASSFRQGAAGMAFF.

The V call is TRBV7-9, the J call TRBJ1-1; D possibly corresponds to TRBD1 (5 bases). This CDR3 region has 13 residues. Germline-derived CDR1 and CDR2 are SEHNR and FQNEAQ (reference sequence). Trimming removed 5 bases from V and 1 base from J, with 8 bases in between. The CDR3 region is CASSLGANTEAFF. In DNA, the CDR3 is TGTGCCAGCAGCCTCGGGGCGAACACTGAAGCTTTCTTT.

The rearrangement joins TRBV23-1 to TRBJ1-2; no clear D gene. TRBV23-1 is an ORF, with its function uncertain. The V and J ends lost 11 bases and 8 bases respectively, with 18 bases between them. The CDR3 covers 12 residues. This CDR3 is CAVTDIGFGYTF. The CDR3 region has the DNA TGCGCCGTAACAGACATCGGTTTCGGCTACACCTTC.

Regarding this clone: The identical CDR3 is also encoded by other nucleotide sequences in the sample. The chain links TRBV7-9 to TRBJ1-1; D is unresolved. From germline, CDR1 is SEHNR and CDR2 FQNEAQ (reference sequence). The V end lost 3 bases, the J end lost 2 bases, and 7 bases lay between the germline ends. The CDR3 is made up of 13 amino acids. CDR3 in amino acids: CASSFGGNTEAFF. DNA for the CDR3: TGTGCCAGCAGCTTTGGAGGTAACACTGAAGCTTTCTTT.

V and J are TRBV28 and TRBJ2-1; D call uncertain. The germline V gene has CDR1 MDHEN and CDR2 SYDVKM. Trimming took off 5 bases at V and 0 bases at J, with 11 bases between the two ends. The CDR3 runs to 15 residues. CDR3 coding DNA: TGTGCCAGCAGTGGACGGTCCAGCTCCTACAATGAGCAGTTCTTC. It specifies CASSGRSSSYNEQFF.

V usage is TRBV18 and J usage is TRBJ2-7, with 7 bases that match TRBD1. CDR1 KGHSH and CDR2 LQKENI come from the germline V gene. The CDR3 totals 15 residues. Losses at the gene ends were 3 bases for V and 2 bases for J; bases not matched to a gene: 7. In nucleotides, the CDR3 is TGTGCCAGCTCACCTGGACAGGCGAAGGCCTACGAGCAGTACTTC. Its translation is CASSPGQAKAYEQYF.

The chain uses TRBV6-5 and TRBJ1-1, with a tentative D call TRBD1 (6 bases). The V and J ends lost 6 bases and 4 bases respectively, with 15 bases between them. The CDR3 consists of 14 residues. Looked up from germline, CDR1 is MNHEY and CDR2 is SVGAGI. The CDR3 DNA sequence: TGTGCCAGCAGCCGACAGGCGGTGGGCACTGAAGCTTTCTTT. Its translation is CASSRQAVGTEAFF.

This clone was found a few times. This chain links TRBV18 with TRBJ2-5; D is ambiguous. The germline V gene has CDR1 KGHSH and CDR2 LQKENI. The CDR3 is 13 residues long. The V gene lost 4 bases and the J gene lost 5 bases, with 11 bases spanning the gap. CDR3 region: CASSRSRQETQYF. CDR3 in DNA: TGTGCCAGCTCACGATCCCGTCAGGAGACCCAGTACTTC.

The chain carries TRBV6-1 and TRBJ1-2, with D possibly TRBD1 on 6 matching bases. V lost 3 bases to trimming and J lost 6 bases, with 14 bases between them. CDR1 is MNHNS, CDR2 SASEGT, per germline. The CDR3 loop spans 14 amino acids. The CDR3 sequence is CASSEQQGLHGYTF. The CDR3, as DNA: TGTGCCAGCAGTGAGCAACAGGGATTGCATGGCTACACCTTC.

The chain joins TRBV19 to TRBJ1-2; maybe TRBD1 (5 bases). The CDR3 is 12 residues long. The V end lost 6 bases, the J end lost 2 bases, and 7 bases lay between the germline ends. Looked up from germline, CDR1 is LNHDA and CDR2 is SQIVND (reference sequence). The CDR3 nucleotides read TGTGCCAGTAGAGACAGAAACTATGGCTACACCTTC. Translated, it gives CASRDRNYGYTF. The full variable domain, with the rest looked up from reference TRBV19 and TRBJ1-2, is DGGITQSPKYLFRKEGQNVTLSCEQNLNHDAMYWYRQDPGQGLRLIYYSQIVNDFQKGDIAEGYSVSREKKESFPLTVTSAQKNPTAFYLCASRDRNYGYTFGSGTRLTVV.

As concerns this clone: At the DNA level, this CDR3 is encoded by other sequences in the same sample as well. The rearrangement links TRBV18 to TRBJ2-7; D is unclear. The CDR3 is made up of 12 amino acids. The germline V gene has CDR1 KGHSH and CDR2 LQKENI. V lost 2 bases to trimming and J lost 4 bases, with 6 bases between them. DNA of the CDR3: TGTGCCAGCTCACCAGGAGCTTACGAGCAGTACTTC. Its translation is CASSPGAYEQYF.

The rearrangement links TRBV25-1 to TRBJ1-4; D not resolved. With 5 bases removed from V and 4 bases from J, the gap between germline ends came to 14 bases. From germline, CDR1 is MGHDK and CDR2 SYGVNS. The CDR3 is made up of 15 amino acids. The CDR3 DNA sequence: TGTGCCAGCAGTCCCGGGTCCTCCGGTAATGAAAAACTGTTTTTT. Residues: CASSPGSSGNEKLFF.

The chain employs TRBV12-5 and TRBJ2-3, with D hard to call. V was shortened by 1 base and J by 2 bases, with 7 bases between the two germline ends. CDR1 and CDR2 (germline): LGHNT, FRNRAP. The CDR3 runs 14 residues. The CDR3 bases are TGTGCTAGTGGTTTGGGGAGCCACACAGATACGCAGTATTTT. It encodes CASGLGSHTDTQYF.

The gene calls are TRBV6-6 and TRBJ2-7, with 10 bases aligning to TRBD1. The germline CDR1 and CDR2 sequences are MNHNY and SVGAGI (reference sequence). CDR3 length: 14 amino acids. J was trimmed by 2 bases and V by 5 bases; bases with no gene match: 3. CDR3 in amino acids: CASSKGQGAYEQYF. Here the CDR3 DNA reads TGTGCCAGCAGTAAAGGACAGGGGGCCTACGAGCAGTACTTC.